The rows below give T cell receptor beta chains drawn from one sample of a study of beta chain features in type 1 diabetes. Assay used: immunoSEQ multiplex PCR; TCRdb lists only in-frame clones, some missing. The sample gives 640,000 or so clones, around 15% of which show up once; less than 0.025% is in the top ten. Sequenced: naive CD4+ T cells from blood. These receptors originate from a man aged 18-30 years with type 1 diabetes. CDR3s include the opening cysteine and the closing phenylalanine or tryptophan. A D gene is named only where the DNA matches it firmly. A row's size may be missing; if present it is once, few, many or a size class.

clone_size,v_call,j_call,d_call,cdr3_length,cdr3_aa,cdr3_nt
-,TRBV27,TRBJ1-2,-,13,CASSLYGSYGYTF,TGTGCCAGCAGTTTGTACGGTTCATATGGCTACACCTTC
few,TRBV19,TRBJ2-1,-,16,CASNPLGGPSYNEQFF,TGTGCCAGTAACCCCCTAGGGGGTCCATCATACAATGAGCAGTTCTTC
-,TRBV6-1,TRBJ2-1,-,15,CASSEVPLSSNEQFF,TGTGCCAGCAGTGAAGTTCCTTTGTCGTCCAATGAGCAGTTCTTC
-,TRBV29-1,TRBJ2-2,-,15,CSVYPGPTNTGELFF,TGCAGCGTTTATCCGGGACCGACCAACACCGGGGAGCTGTTTTTT
-,TRBV4-2,TRBJ1-1,TRBD1,16,CASSTSTGATNTEAFF,TGTGCCAGCAGCACCTCGACAGGGGCGACGAACACTGAAGCTTTCTTT
-,TRBV10-2,TRBJ2-4,TRBD1,14,CASSPDQGENIQYF,TGCGCCAGCAGTCCTGATCAGGGGGAAAACATTCAGTACTTC
-,TRBV2,TRBJ2-6,-,17,CASSPGGAISGPNVLTF,TGTGCCAGCAGTCCCGGGGGTGCAATCTCTGGGCCCAACGTCCTGACTTTC
-,TRBV4-2,TRBJ1-5,-,15,CASSQVSGPPQPQHF,TGTGCCAGCAGCCAAGTGTCAGGGCCCCCTCAGCCCCAGCATTTT
-,TRBV10-3,TRBJ2-1,TRBD1,13,CAISTGGNNEQFF,TGTGCCATCAGCACAGGGGGGAACAATGAGCAGTTCTTC
-,TRBV20-1,TRBJ1-3,-,11,CSARDWPSIYF,TGCAGTGCTAGAGATTGGCCCTCCATATATTTT
-,TRBV7-9,TRBJ1-5,-,16,CASSQGWAGVNQPQHF,TGTGCCAGCAGCCAAGGTTGGGCAGGGGTAAATCAGCCCCAGCATTTT
few,TRBV14,TRBJ1-1,-,14,CASSQGGWYTEAFF,TGTGCCAGCAGCCAAGGGGGGTGGTACACTGAAGCTTTCTTT
few,TRBV4-2,TRBJ1-5,TRBD1,14,CASSQDQGDQPQHF,TGTGCCAGCAGCCAAGATCAGGGGGATCAGCCCCAGCATTTT
-,TRBV30,TRBJ2-5,TRBD2,14,CAWRLTSGGGTQYF,TGTGCCTGGAGACTGACTAGCGGGGGTGGGACCCAGTACTTC
-,TRBV30,TRBJ1-1,-,15,CAWSFADRSNTEAFF,TGTGCCTGGAGTTTTGCCGACAGATCGAACACTGAAGCTTTCTTT
few,TRBV10-3,TRBJ2-2,TRBD2,16,CAIRRTSGANTGELFF,TGTGCCATCAGGAGGACTAGCGGGGCGAACACCGGGGAGCTGTTTTTT
-,TRBV20-1,TRBJ1-2,-,10,CSPWGWCYTF,TGCAGTCCTTGGGGTTGGTGCTACACCTTC
-,TRBV30,TRBJ1-3,-,13,CAWGTVSGNTIYF,TGTGCCTGGGGGACCGTCTCTGGAAACACCATATATTTT
-,TRBV28,TRBJ2-1,-,11,CASRESHEQFF,TGTGCCAGCAGAGAAAGCCATGAGCAGTTCTTC
-,TRBV30,TRBJ2-7,TRBD1,13,CAWRWQGAYEQYF,TGTGCCTGGAGATGGCAGGGGGCCTACGAGCAGTACTTC
-,TRBV28,TRBJ2-1,-,15,CASSLVADQYNEQFF,TGTGCCAGCAGTTTAGTGGCAGATCAGTACAATGAGCAGTTCTTC
-,TRBV27,TRBJ1-1,TRBD1,14,CASSLGQGVTEAFF,TGTGCCAGCAGTCTGGGACAGGGGGTAACTGAAGCTTTCTTT
few,TRBV30,TRBJ1-6,-,16,CAWRGSHRTSNSPLHF,TGTGCCTGGAGGGGAAGCCACCGTACTAGTAATTCACCCCTCCACTTT
few,TRBV18,TRBJ1-5,-,12,CASSPGHQPQHF,TGTGCCAGCTCACCAGGGCATCAGCCCCAGCATTTT
-,TRBV14,TRBJ2-3,-,13,CASSQQGTDTQYF,TGTGCCAGCAGCCAACAGGGCACAGATACGCAGTATTTT
few,TRBV21-1,TRBJ1-5,-,14,CASSNIAFNQPQHF,TGTGCCAGCAGCAACATTGCTTTCAATCAGCCCCAGCATTTT
few,TRBV30,TRBJ2-5,-,13,CAWTFARAGTQYF,TGTGCCTGGACCTTTGCCAGGGCTGGGACCCAGTACTTC
-,TRBV18,TRBJ1-2,TRBD1,16,CASSPVSGQGSYGYTF,TGTGCCAGCTCACCAGTGTCGGGACAGGGGTCCTATGGCTACACCTTC
-,TRBV6-5,TRBJ1-1,TRBD1,12,CASSKDRVEAFF,TGTGCCAGCAGCAAAGACAGGGTAGAAGCTTTCTTT
few,TRBV9,TRBJ2-3,TRBD1,14,CASSPKGQADTQYF,TGTGCCAGCAGCCCGAAAGGACAGGCCGATACGCAGTATTTT
-,TRBV4-2,TRBJ1-1,TRBD1,15,CASSQFNRGQDEAFF,TGTGCCAGCAGCCAATTCAACAGGGGGCAAGATGAAGCTTTCTTT
few,TRBV13,TRBJ1-1,TRBD1,14,CASSGGQGDTEAFF,TGTGCCAGCAGCGGGGGACAGGGAGACACTGAAGCTTTCTTT
few,TRBV21-1,TRBJ2-7,-,16,CASSKPSGGALYEQYF,TGTGCCAGCAGCAAACCCTCCGGGGGGGCCCTCTACGAGCAGTACTTC
-,TRBV9,TRBJ1-5,-,15,CASSVVGQANQPQHF,TGTGCCAGCAGCGTAGTAGGGCAGGCCAATCAGCCCCAGCATTTT
-,TRBV10-3,TRBJ2-5,TRBD1,15,CATRIGTGGEETQYF,TGTGCCACTCGAATCGGGACAGGGGGTGAGGAGACCCAGTACTTC
-,TRBV7-9,TRBJ2-3,-,15,CASSLEGAGTDTQYF,TGTGCCAGCAGCTTGGAGGGGGCGGGCACAGATACGCAGTATTTT
-,TRBV9,TRBJ2-3,-,12,CASSGGTDTQYF,TGTGCCAGCAGCGGAGGCACAGATACGCAGTATTTT
few,TRBV7-9,TRBJ1-1,-,15,CASSLASGGRTEAFF,TGTGCCAGCAGCTTAGCGTCGGGAGGACGGACTGAAGCTTTCTTT
-,TRBV7-8,TRBJ1-1,-,13,CASSLELNTEAFF,TGTGCCAGCAGCCTTGAACTGAACACTGAAGCTTTCTTT
-,TRBV29-1,TRBJ1-3,-,13,CSVLDTSGNTIYF,TGCAGCGTACTCGACACCTCTGGAAACACCATATATTTT
few,TRBV30,TRBJ1-3,-,13,CAWSKGPGNTIYF,TGTGCCTGGAGTAAGGGGCCTGGAAACACCATATATTTT
-,TRBV5-4,TRBJ2-1,TRBD2,17,CASSWGLAGGTYNEQFF,TGTGCCAGCAGCTGGGGACTAGCGGGGGGCACCTACAATGAGCAGTTCTTC
few,TRBV7-2,TRBJ1-4,TRBD1,14,CASSGRTGIEKLFF,TGTGCCAGCAGCGGTAGGACAGGGATCGAAAAACTGTTTTTT
-,TRBV9,TRBJ2-1,-,13,CASSAPGGVEQFF,TGTGCCAGCAGCGCCCCAGGAGGAGTCGAGCAGTTCTTC
few,TRBV7-7,TRBJ2-3,-,16,CASSVAGVWGTDTQYF,TGTGCCAGCAGCGTCGCAGGAGTCTGGGGCACAGATACGCAGTATTTT
few,TRBV5-6,TRBJ1-4,TRBD1,15,CASSLRQGANEKLFF,TGTGCCAGCAGCCTACGACAGGGAGCTAATGAAAAACTGTTTTTT
-,TRBV4-2,TRBJ2-7,TRBD1,16,CASSQETGGLSYEQYF,TGTGCCAGCAGCCAGGAAACAGGGGGTCTCTCCTACGAGCAGTACTTC
few,TRBV27,TRBJ2-7,TRBD1,14,CASSFGDRGYEQYF,TGTGCCAGCAGTTTCGGGGACAGGGGCTACGAGCAGTACTTC
-,TRBV7-8,TRBJ1-5,-,12,CASSVSNQPQHF,TGTGCCAGCAGCGTTAGCAATCAGCCCCAGCATTTT
-,TRBV4-1,TRBJ2-3,-,15,CASSQAGANTDTQYF,TGCGCCAGCAGCCAAGCAGGGGCGAACACAGATACGCAGTATTTT
few,TRBV5-1,TRBJ2-3,-,15,CASSPWGASTDTQYF,TGCGCCAGCAGCCCTTGGGGAGCTAGCACAGATACGCAGTATTTT
few,TRBV19,TRBJ1-1,-,13,CASSISMNTEAFF,TGTGCCAGTAGTATAAGCATGAACACTGAAGCTTTCTTT
few,TRBV13,TRBJ1-2,-,16,CASSFEAGGGNYGYTF,TGTGCCAGCAGCTTTGAGGCCGGGGGCGGCAACTATGGCTACACCTTC
-,TRBV6-1,TRBJ1-5,-,13,CASSVSGNQPQHF,TGTGCCAGCAGTGTTTCCGGTAATCAGCCCCAGCATTTT
-,TRBV6-5,TRBJ1-2,-,14,CASSSQGNDYGYTF,TGTGCCAGCAGTTCGCAGGGGAACGACTATGGCTACACCTTC
-,TRBV2,TRBJ1-5,TRBD1,16,CASSVEGQGQFQPQHF,TGTGCCAGCAGTGTGGAGGGACAGGGGCAATTTCAGCCCCAGCATTTT
few,TRBV15,TRBJ2-7,TRBD1,15,CATSRDGTVTYEQYF,TGTGCCACCAGCAGGGACGGGACAGTTACCTACGAGCAGTACTTC
-,TRBV16,TRBJ1-1,-,13,CASTLTGLTEAFF,TGTGCCAGCACCCTAACGGGTCTCACTGAAGCTTTCTTT